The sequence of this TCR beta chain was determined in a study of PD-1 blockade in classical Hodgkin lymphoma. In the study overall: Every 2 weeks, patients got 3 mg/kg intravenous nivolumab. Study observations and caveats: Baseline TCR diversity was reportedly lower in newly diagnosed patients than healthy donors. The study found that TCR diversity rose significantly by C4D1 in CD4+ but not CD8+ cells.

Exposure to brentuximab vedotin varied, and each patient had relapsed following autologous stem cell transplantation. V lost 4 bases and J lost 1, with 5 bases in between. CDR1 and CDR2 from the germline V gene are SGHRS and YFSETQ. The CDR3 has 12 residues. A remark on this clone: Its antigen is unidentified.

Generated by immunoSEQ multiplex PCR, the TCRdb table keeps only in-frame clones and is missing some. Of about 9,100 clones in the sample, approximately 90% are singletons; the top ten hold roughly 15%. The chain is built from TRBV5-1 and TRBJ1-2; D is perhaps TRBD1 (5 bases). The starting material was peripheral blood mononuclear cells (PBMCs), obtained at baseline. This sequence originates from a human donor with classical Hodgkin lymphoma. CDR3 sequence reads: CASSGGNYGYTF. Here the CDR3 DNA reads TGCGCCAGCAGCGGGGGTAACTATGGCTACACCTTC. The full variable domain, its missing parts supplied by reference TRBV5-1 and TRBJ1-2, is KAGVTQTPRYLIKTRGQQVTLSCSPISGHRSVSWYQQTPGQGLQFLFEYFSETQRNKGNFPGRFSGRQFSNSRSEMNVSTLELGDSALYLCASSGGNYGYTFGSGTRLTVV.